This TCR beta chain was found in a study of blood T cells in healthy people across ages. The table lists this clonotype with a few counts. Donors were healthy Caucasian individuals from Russia aged roughly 6 to 90. The germline CDR1 and CDR2 sequences are MNHEY and SVGAGI. The germline V and J ends were trimmed by 6 bases and 7 bases, with 7 bases remaining between them. The CDR3 totals 12 residues. PCR was performed a second time for roughly 7 to 12 cycles using a sample-barcoded 5' primer and a J-beta primer mix. One entry per CDR3 protein results from TCRdb running MiXCR on the 5' RACE reads. There are some 1.1 million distinct CDR3 sequences in the sample; about two fifths occur only once, and roughly 13% lies in the top ten.

The receptor was derived from a man aged 18 to 35 in good health. The gene calls are TRBV6-5 and TRBJ1-6; D is unclear. Sequenced material: blood. In DNA, the CDR3 is TGTGCCAGCAGACAGCCAAATTCACCCCTCCACTTT. Amino acid sequence: CASRQPNSPLHF.